Below are 11 T cell receptor beta chains sequenced from a single sample in a study of blood T cell repertoires in COVID-19. Generated by immunoSEQ multiplex PCR, the TCRdb table keeps only in-frame clones and is missing some. The table includes approximately 460,000 clones, nearly 90% detected once. Sequenced material: peripheral blood. The receptors here all came from a young man with COVID-19, enrolled during active disease.

V is TRBV19 and J is TRBJ2-1; 10 nucleotides line up with TRBD2. CDR1 and CDR2 from the germline V gene are LNHDA and SQIVND (reference sequence). The CDR3 length is 15 residues. J lost 5 bases, V lost 6 bases, and 7 bases had no gene match. Here the CDR3 reads CASSPVSGGNNEQFF. CDR3 DNA sequence: TGTGCCAGTAGCCCGGTTAGCGGGGGGAACAATGAGCAGTTCTTC.

The chain links TRBV9 to TRBJ1-2; D is unresolved. The V gene lost 1 base and the J gene lost 8 bases, with 9 bases spanning the gap. The CDR3 covers 12 residues. Germline-derived CDR1 and CDR2 are SGDLS and YYNGEE. The CDR3 reads CASSVYQYGYTF. CDR3 sequence (DNA): TGTGCCAGCAGCGTATATCAGTACGGCTACACCTTC.

The gene calls are TRBV7-9 and TRBJ2-7, with no clear D. The V gene's germline CDR1 is SEHNR and CDR2 FQNEAQ (reference sequence). Trimming stripped 1 base from V and 3 bases from J, with 10 bases between. CDR3 size: 14 residues. CDR3 DNA sequence: TGTGCCAGCAGCTTAGGAGTTAACGGCTACGAGCAGTACTTC. Residues: CASSLGVNGYEQYF.

V and J are TRBV6-2 or TRBV6-3 and TRBJ1-1; TRBD1 matches 7 bases. V trimming: 2 bases; J trimming: 1 base; junction bases outside the gene matches: 1. The CDR3 sequence is 14 residues long. In germline, CDR1 is MNHEY, CDR2 SVGEGT. The CDR3 DNA is TGTGCCAGCAGTTACAACAGGGGGAACACTGAAGCTTTCTTT. As protein: CASSYNRGNTEAFF.

This clone was seen a single time. This chain connects TRBV18 to TRBJ1-3, with TRBD1 identical over 10 bases. The CDR3 runs to 17 residues. Trimming removed 4 bases from V and 3 bases from J; junction bases left unmatched: 9. The germline gives CDR1 KGHSH, CDR2 LQKENI. In DNA, the CDR3 is TGTGCCAGCTCACGAGACACGACAGGGGGCCTTGGAAACACCATATATTTT. It yields the protein CASSRDTTGGLGNTIYF.

The V gene is TRBV2, the J gene TRBJ2-2, with D hard to call. Per germline, CDR1 SNHLY and CDR2 FYNNEI. Trimming removed 5 bases at V and 2 bases at J, with 9 bases between. CDR3 length equals 14 residues. The CDR3 bases are TGTGCCAGCAGTATCAACGGTAACACCGGGGAGCTGTTTTTT. Its translation: CASSINGNTGELFF.

The DNA of the CDR3 is TGTGCCAGCAGTTCGCGACTAGTCCAAGAGACCCAGTACTTC. This sequence encodes CASSSRLVQETQYF. V is TRBV27 and J is TRBJ2-5; perhaps TRBD2 as D (6 bases). In germline, CDR1 is MNHEY, CDR2 SMNVEV (reference sequence). This CDR3 has 14 residues. V dropped 4 bases and J dropped 1 base, with 10 bases sitting between them.

The chain links TRBV6-5 to TRBJ2-7; 7 bases line up with TRBD2. In germline, CDR1 is MNHEY, CDR2 SVGAGI. This CDR3 spans 12 amino acids. J lost 6 bases, V lost 7 bases, and 6 bases had no gene match. CDR3 nucleotides: TGTGCCAGCATAGGGACGGGGGGCGAGCAGTACTTC. It specifies CASIGTGGEQYF.

The J gene is TRBJ2-6, the V gene TRBV19; 8 bases agree with TRBD1. Trimming took 2 bases from V and 7 from J; bases not matched to a gene: 10. CDR3 size: 17 residues. In germline, CDR1 is LNHDA, CDR2 SQIVND (reference sequence). CDR3 nucleotides: TGTGCCAGTAGTATAAGGACAGGGACTCTGGGAGCCAACGTCCTGACTTTC. Translated, it gives CASSIRTGTLGANVLTF. Supplemented by reference TRBV19 and TRBJ2-6, the full variable domain reads DGGITQSPKYLFRKEGQNVTLSCEQNLNHDAMYWYRQDPGQGLRLIYYSQIVNDFQKGDIAEGYSVSREKKESFPLTVTSAQKNPTAFYLCASSIRTGTLGANVLTFGAGSRLTVL.

The chain links TRBV2 to TRBJ1-1; 7 bases are a match to TRBD1. CDR1 is SNHLY and CDR2 is FYNNEI in the germline V gene. The J segment lost 1 base and the V segment lost 6 bases, leaving 11 bases of the junction unmatched. CDR3 length equals 16 residues. Here the CDR3 DNA reads TGTGCCAGCAGAGACGACGGGACAGATAAGAACACTGAAGCTTTCTTT. Translating it yields CASRDDGTDKNTEAFF. Variable domain in full (rest from reference TRBV2 and TRBJ1-1): EPEVTQTPSHQVTQMGQEVILRCVPISNHLYFYWYRQILGQKVEFLVSFYNNEISEKSEIFDDQFSVERPDGSNFTLKIRSTKLEDSAMYFCASRDDGTDKNTEAFFGQGTRLTVV.

The chain is built from TRBV6-1 and TRBJ2-6, with TRBD1 matching 9 bases. V trimming: 4 bases; J trimming: 0 bases; junction bases outside the gene matches: 4. The CDR3 has 17 amino acids. Germline values: CDR1 MNHNS, CDR2 SASEGT. The CDR3 loop reads CASSAGTGNSGANVLTF. As DNA, the CDR3 is TGTGCCAGCAGTGCCGGGACAGGGAACTCTGGGGCCAACGTCCTGACTTTC.